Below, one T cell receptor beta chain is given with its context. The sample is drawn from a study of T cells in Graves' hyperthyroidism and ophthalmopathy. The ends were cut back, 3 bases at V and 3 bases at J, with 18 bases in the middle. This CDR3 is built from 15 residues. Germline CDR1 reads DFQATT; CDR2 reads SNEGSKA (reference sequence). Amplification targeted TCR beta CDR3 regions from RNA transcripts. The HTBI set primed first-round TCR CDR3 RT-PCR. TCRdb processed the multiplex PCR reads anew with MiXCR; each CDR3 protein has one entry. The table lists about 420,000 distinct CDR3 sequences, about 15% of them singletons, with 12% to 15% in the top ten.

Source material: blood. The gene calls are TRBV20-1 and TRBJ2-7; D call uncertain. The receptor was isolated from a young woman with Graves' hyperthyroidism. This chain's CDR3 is CSASMVEPKNYEQYF. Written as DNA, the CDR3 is TGCAGTGCTAGCATGGTGGAACCTAAGAACTACGAGCAGTACTTC.